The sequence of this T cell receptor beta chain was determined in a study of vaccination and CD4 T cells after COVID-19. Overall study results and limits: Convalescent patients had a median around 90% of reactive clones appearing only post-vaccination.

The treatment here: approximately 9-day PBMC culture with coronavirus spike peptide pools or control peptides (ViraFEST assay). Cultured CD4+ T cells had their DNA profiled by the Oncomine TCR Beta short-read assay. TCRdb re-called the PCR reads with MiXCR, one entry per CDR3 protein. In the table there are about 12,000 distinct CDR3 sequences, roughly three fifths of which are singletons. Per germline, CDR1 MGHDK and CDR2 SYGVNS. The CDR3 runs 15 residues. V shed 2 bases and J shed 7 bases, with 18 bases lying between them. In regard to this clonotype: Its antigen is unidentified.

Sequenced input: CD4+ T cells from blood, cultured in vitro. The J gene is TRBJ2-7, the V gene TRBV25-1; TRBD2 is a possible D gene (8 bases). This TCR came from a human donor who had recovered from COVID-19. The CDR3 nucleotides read TGTGCCAGCAGTGAAAGGGGGCTAGCGGGTGAAGAGCAGTACTTC. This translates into CASSERGLAGEEQYF.